Listed here is a single T cell receptor beta chain. No antigen is known for it. The sample originates from a study of vaccination and CD4 T cells after COVID-19. Study in general: Overlapping spike peptides served as the stimulus for the cells. These peptides came from SARS-CoV-2 and from the common cold coronaviruses HCoV-NL63, HCoV-OC43 and HCoV-229E.

General study findings and limits: Relatively small numbers of convalescent patients were studied, with no early post-infection timepoints included.

Treatment given: approximately 11-day PBMC culture with coronavirus spike peptide pools or control peptides (ViraFEST assay). Once cultured 9 to 11 days, CD4+ T cells underwent isolation by negative selection. Germline V gene data show CDR1 as MNHGY and CDR2 as SAAAGT. Unmatched junction bases numbered 4, after V lost 8 bases and J lost 5 bases. CDR3 length: 13 amino acids. Sequencing of DNA taken from cultured CD4+ T cells relied on the Oncomine TCR Beta short-read assay. Investigators isolated genomic DNA from cultured CD4+ T cells. TCRdb reprocessed the PCR reads via MiXCR and lists one record per CDR3 protein. The sample has more than 9,500 distinct CDR3 sequences; roughly 80% are singletons.

The rearrangement uses TRBV6-8 and TRBJ1-5; TRBD1 matches at 9 bases. Sequencing was done on a sample of CD4+ T cells from blood, cultured in vitro. The receptor comes from a human donor who had recovered from COVID-19. The CDR3 region is CASGQGWDQPQHF. The CDR3 bases are TGTGCCAGCGGACAGGGGTGGGATCAGCCCCAGCATTTT.